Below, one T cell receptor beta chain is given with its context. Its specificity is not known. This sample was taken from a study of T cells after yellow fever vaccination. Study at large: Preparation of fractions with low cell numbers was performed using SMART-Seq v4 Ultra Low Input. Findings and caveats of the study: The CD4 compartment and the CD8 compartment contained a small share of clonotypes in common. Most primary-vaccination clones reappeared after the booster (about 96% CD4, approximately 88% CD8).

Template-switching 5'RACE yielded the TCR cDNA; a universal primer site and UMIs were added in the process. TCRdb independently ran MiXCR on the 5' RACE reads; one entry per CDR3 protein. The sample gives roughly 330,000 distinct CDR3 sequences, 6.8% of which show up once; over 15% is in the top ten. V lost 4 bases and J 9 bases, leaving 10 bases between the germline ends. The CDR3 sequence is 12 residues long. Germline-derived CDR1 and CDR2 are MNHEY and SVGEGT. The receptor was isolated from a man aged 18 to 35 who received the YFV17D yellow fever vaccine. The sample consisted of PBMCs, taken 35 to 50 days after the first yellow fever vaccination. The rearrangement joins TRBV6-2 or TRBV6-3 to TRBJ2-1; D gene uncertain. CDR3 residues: CASSLANFEQFF. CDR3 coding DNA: TGTGCCAGCAGTTTAGCTAACTTTGAGCAGTTCTTC.